This TCR beta chain was profiled in a study of CD8 T cells in ankylosing spondylitis. Whole-study results and caveats: Those disease-linked clones were CD8+; they were also relatively rare in peripheral blood. Reactive arthritis synovial fluid and blood previously showed some of these motif variants.

This clonotype was seen ten or more times. Its antigen is still unknown. The germline V gene has CDR1 SNHLY and CDR2 FYNNEI. With V trimmed by 4 bases and J by 1 base, 1 base remained unmatched. The CDR3 is 14 amino acids. By quantitative 5'-RACE with molecular barcodes, the TCR beta libraries were made. TCRdb recomputed calls from the 5' RACE reads with MiXCR, one row per CDR3 protein. Here the sample spans around 300,000 distinct CDR3 sequences, roughly 12% being singletons. The receptor comes from a female donor with ankylosing spondylitis or in good health (not recorded which). The chain links TRBV2 to TRBJ2-7; 10 bases align to TRBD2. Sequenced: blood, either unsorted or a sorted T cell fraction (not recorded which). The DNA of the CDR3 is TGTGCCAGCAGTGGGACTAGCGGATCCTACGAGCAGTACTTC. This codes for CASSGTSGSYEQYF.